This passage covers 10 T cell receptor beta chains from one sample sequenced in a study of control samples from healthy donors and cancer patients. Clones were read by immunoSEQ multiplex PCR, and TCRdb kept only the in-frame ones, dropping some. The sample yields about 100,000 clones, under 95% seen once. The source material was blood. All receptors come from a woman between 18 and 29 years old in good health.

The chain carries TRBV10-1 and TRBJ1-1; D gene ambiguous. Per the germline V gene, CDR1 is WNHNN and CDR2 is SYGVQD (reference sequence). The V end lost 0 bases, the J end lost 1 base, and 6 bases lay between the germline ends. The CDR3 consists of 14 residues. CDR3 sequence reads: CASSESSRNTEAFF. The CDR3 nucleotides are TGCGCCAGCAGTGAGTCAAGCAGGAACACTGAAGCTTTCTTT.

This chain joins TRBV2 and TRBJ2-2; D call uncertain. V lost 7 bases and J 4 bases, leaving 10 bases between the germline ends. This CDR3 is built from 13 residues. CDR1 and CDR2 from the germline V gene are SNHLY and FYNNEI. CDR3 residues: CASNAKTTGELFF. The CDR3 DNA follows: TGTGCCAGCAACGCGAAAACCACCGGGGAGCTGTTTTTT. Drawing the rest from reference TRBV2 and TRBJ2-2, the complete variable domain is EPEVTQTPSHQVTQMGQEVILRCVPISNHLYFYWYRQILGQKVEFLVSFYNNEISEKSEIFDDQFSVERPDGSNFTLKIRSTKLEDSAMYFCASNAKTTGELFFGEGSRLTVL.

This clone was counted only a few times. The chain employs TRBV4-3 and TRBJ2-1; D remains unclear. From germline, CDR1 is LGHNA and CDR2 YSLEER. CDR3 size: 13 residues. The V gene lost 0 bases and the J gene lost 7 bases, with 7 bases spanning the gap. CDR3 in DNA: TGCGCCAGCAGCCAAGATTTGGGTAATGAGCAGTTCTTC. Its translation is CASSQDLGNEQFF.

This clone occurred a few times. The CDR3 loop reads CASSLGGTLYTGELFF. The CDR3 DNA follows: TGTGCCAGCAGCTTAGGCGGGACTCTATACACCGGGGAGCTGTTTTTT. The rearrangement joins TRBV7-6 to TRBJ2-2, with a weak D call TRBD2 (6 bases). The CDR3 sequence is 16 residues long. The germline gives CDR1 SGHVS, CDR2 FNYEAQ. The V gene lost 1 base and the J gene lost 3 bases, with 12 bases spanning the gap. The whole variable domain, remainder taken from reference TRBV7-6 and TRBJ2-2, is GAGVSQSPRYKVTKRGQDVALRCDPISGHVSLYWYRQALGQGPEFLTYFNYEAQQDKSGLPNDRFSAERPEGSISTLTIQRTEQRDSAMYRCASSLGGTLYTGELFFGEGSRLTVL.

The chain uses TRBV28 and TRBJ1-2; no clear D gene. This CDR3 region has 14 residues. In germline, CDR1 is MDHEN, CDR2 SYDVKM. The germline V and J ends were trimmed by 2 bases and 4 bases, with 11 bases remaining between them. The CDR3 is CASSLVQSIYGYTF. The CDR3 nucleotides read TGTGCCAGCAGTTTAGTACAGAGCATCTATGGCTACACCTTC.

This clone is a singleton in its sample. V and J are TRBV6-1 and TRBJ2-1, with 9 bases that match TRBD2. After removal of 3 bases from V and 4 bases from J, the junction contained 4 bases not matched to a gene. Germline CDR1 is MNHNS and CDR2 is SASEGT. CDR3 length: 15 residues. This CDR3 reads CASSEGSGSYNEQFF. In nucleotides, the CDR3 is TGTGCCAGCAGTGAGGGTAGCGGGAGTTACAATGAGCAGTTCTTC.

V gene TRBV9 combines with J gene TRBJ2-5; D gene ambiguous. V was clipped by 0 bases and J by 1 base, with 7 bases between them. Germline V CDR1 and CDR2: SGDLS, YYNGEE. The CDR3 covers 14 residues. CDR3 region: CASSVEASQETQYF. The CDR3 bases are TGTGCCAGCAGCGTAGAGGCAAGCCAAGAGACCCAGTACTTC.

This rearrangement joins TRBV6-6 to TRBJ1-2, with TRBD1 identical over 8 bases. This CDR3 is built from 13 residues. The V gene's germline CDR1 is MNHNY and CDR2 SVGAGI (reference sequence). V trimming: 6 bases; J trimming: 8 bases; junction bases outside the gene matches: 8. DNA for the CDR3: TGTGCCAGCAGCCCGACAGGGGAGAGGGGCTACACCTTC. It translates to CASSPTGERGYTF.

The sample holds one count of this clone. J is TRBJ1-1 and V is TRBV5-6; D not certain. The V gene's germline CDR1 is SGHDT and CDR2 YYEEEE. V lost 0 bases and J 7 bases, leaving 7 bases between the germline ends. The CDR3 loop spans 12 amino acids. The CDR3 region has the DNA TGTGCCAGCAGCTTGGGTCGGATTGAAGCTTTCTTT. Its translation is CASSLGRIEAFF.

The chain has TRBV6-5 and TRBJ1-1; D remains unclear. V was cut by 6 bases and J by 0 bases, with 8 bases left in between. CDR3 length: 13 amino acids. CDR1 MNHEY and CDR2 SVGAGI come from the germline V gene. In nucleotides, the CDR3 is TGTGCCAGCAGCCCATTAGTGAACACTGAAGCTTTCTTT. It yields the protein CASSPLVNTEAFF.